What follows are 30 T cell receptor beta chains derived from one specimen sequenced in a study of blood T cell repertoires in COVID-19. Libraries were prepared by immunoSEQ multiplex PCR; TCRdb keeps only in-frame clonotypes and omits some of them. This sample has approximately 290,000 clones; about 80% occur once, and the top ten carry around 14%. The sequencing input was peripheral blood. The receptor set was obtained from a person aged 65 to 85 with COVID-19, enrolled during active disease.

The chain recombines TRBV15 with TRBJ2-7; tentative D call: TRBD2 (5 bases). The germline CDR1 and CDR2 sequences are LNHNV and YYDKDF (reference sequence). Trimming left V 0 bases short and J 7 bases short, with 7 bases between. The CDR3 length is 12 residues. The CDR3 sequence is CATSRDRGEQYF. In DNA form, the CDR3 reads TGTGCCACCAGCAGAGATCGGGGAGAGCAGTACTTC. The full variable domain, rest sourced from reference TRBV15 and TRBJ2-7, is DAMVIQNPRYQVTQFGKPVTLSCSQTLNHNVMYWYQQKSSQAPKLLFHYYDKDFNNEADTPDNFQSRRPNTSFCFLDIRSPGLGDTAMYLCATSRDRGEQYFGPGTRLTVT.

This clone was seen more than once but under ten times. The chain carries TRBV5-4 and TRBJ2-5, with D possibly matching TRBD2 (6 bases). The germline CDR1 and CDR2 sequences are SGHNT and YYREEE (reference sequence). The CDR3 is 13 amino acids. Trimming took 4 bases from V and 2 from J, leaving 9 bases between them. This CDR3 is CASSPGVQETQYF. In nucleotides, the CDR3 is TGTGCCAGCAGCCCGGGGGTACAAGAGACCCAGTACTTC.

On this clone: Other DNA sequences of this sample code for an identical CDR3. This rearrangement joins TRBV6-2 or TRBV6-3 to TRBJ2-3; no reliable D call. The CDR3 totals 13 residues. Germline CDR1 and CDR2: MNHEY and SVGEGT. Trimming removed 0 bases from V and 4 bases from J, with 5 bases in between. The CDR3 DNA follows: TGTGCCAGCAGTTACTCATCCTCAGATACGCAGTATTTT. This encodes CASSYSSSDTQYF.

V and J are TRBV19 and TRBJ1-1, with D possibly being TRBD1 (6 bases). From germline, CDR1 is LNHDA and CDR2 SQIVND (reference sequence). The V gene lost 5 bases and the J gene lost 0 bases, with 16 bases spanning the gap. This CDR3 contains 16 residues. The CDR3 is CASSELGAAMNTEAFF. In nucleotides, the CDR3 is TGTGCCAGTAGTGAGCTGGGGGCAGCCATGAACACTGAAGCTTTCTTT.

The chain employs TRBV27 and TRBJ2-3; 11 positions agree with TRBD2. Germline values: CDR1 MNHEY, CDR2 SMNVEV (reference sequence). J lost 4 bases, V lost 7 bases, and 7 bases had no gene match. CDR3 length: 15 residues. CDR3: CASKFSGRDADTQYF. DNA for the CDR3: TGTGCCAGCAAATTTAGCGGGAGGGACGCAGATACGCAGTATTTT.

V and J are TRBV6-5 and TRBJ2-7, with 8 bases that match TRBD1. Germline CDR1 MNHEY, CDR2 SVGAGI. The CDR3 consists of 14 residues. After removal of 7 bases from V and 1 base from J, the junction contained 6 bases not matched to a gene. The CDR3 coding sequence is TGTGCCAGCATGAGGGACAGGACATCCTACGAGCAGTACTTC. Its translation is CASMRDRTSYEQYF.

CDR3 region: CASSMSGRTNEKLFF. The CDR3 DNA is TGTGCCAGTAGTATGAGTGGGAGGACTAATGAAAAACTGTTTTTT. The chain has TRBV19 and TRBJ1-4, with no clear D. The V gene lost 3 bases and the J gene lost 2 bases, with 10 bases spanning the gap. CDR1 LNHDA and CDR2 SQIVND come from the germline V gene (reference sequence). The CDR3 runs 15 residues.

V gene TRBV15 combines with J gene TRBJ1-1; D not resolved. Germline assignment: CDR1 LNHNV and CDR2 YYDKDF (reference sequence). V lost 5 bases to trimming and J lost 1 base, with 11 bases between them. The CDR3 extends over 14 amino acids. CDR3 in amino acids: CATSAGLENTEAFF. The CDR3 region has the DNA TGTGCCACCAGCGCAGGACTGGAGAACACTGAAGCTTTCTTT. Variable domain in full (rest from reference TRBV15 and TRBJ1-1): DAMVIQNPRYQVTQFGKPVTLSCSQTLNHNVMYWYQQKSSQAPKLLFHYYDKDFNNEADTPDNFQSRRPNTSFCFLDIRSPGLGDTAMYLCATSAGLENTEAFFGQGTRLTVV.

The rearrangement joins TRBV30 to TRBJ2-6; D unclear. Germline V lookup: CDR1 GTSNPN, CDR2 SVGIG (reference sequence). Trimming removed 0 bases at V and 2 bases at J, with 5 bases between. The CDR3 is 14 residues long. In DNA, the CDR3 is TGTGCCTGGAGTGTGAGCCCTGGGGCCAACGTCCTGACTTTC. Translated: CAWSVSPGANVLTF. The variable domain in full, completed from reference TRBV30 and TRBJ2-6, reads SQTIHQWPATLVQPVGSPLSLECTVEGTSNPNLYWYRQAAGRGLQLLFYSVGIGQISSEVPQNLSASRPQDRQFILSSKKLLLSDSGFYLCAWSVSPGANVLTFGAGSRLTVL.

The sample holds a few counts of this clone. This rearrangement joins TRBV7-2 to TRBJ2-7, with 8 positions matching TRBD1. V lost 2 bases to trimming and J lost 0 bases; unmatched junction nucleotides: 6. Germline assignment: CDR1 SGHTA and CDR2 FQGNSA. The CDR3 sequence is 16 residues long. CDR3 residues: CASSLTGQGVSYEQYF. The CDR3 DNA sequence: TGTGCCAGCAGCTTAACAGGACAGGGAGTCTCCTACGAGCAGTACTTC.

The chain is built from TRBV6-2 or TRBV6-3 and TRBJ2-5, with D perhaps matching TRBD2 (6 bases). CDR3 size: 15 residues. V gave up 4 bases and J gave up 4 bases, with 16 bases separating them. In germline, CDR1 is MNHEY, CDR2 SVGEGT. CDR3 loop: CASSWDGGYRETQYF. The CDR3 DNA follows: TGTGCCAGCAGTTGGGACGGGGGATACCGAGAGACCCAGTACTTC.

CDR3 region: CASQTSGTSVYGYTF. CDR3 DNA: TGTGCCAGCCAAACAAGCGGGACAAGCGTTTATGGCTACACCTTC. The V call is TRBV28, the J call TRBJ1-2; a possible D gene is TRBD1 (6 bases). Germline CDR1 and CDR2: MDHEN and SYDVKM. The V end was cut by 8 bases, the J end by 5 bases, with 21 bases between. The CDR3 sequence is 15 residues long.

The gene calls are TRBV9 and TRBJ1-3, with D unclear. Trimming shortened V by 0 bases and J by 3 bases, and 7 bases separated the two germline ends. CDR1 and CDR2 from the germline V gene are SGDLS and YYNGEE. The CDR3 consists of 14 residues. This CDR3 reads CASSVEQIGNTIYF. The CDR3 DNA is TGTGCCAGCAGCGTAGAACAGATTGGAAACACCATATATTTT.

This clone was counted a single time. The rearrangement links TRBV7-8 to TRBJ1-1; no firm D call. The CDR3 consists of 14 residues. In germline, CDR1 is SGHVS, CDR2 FQNEAQ. Trimming removed 2 bases at V and 7 bases at J, with 14 bases between. The CDR3 nucleotides read TGTGCCAGCAGCTTAATGGGAGAAGAGGGTGAAGCTTTCTTT. It codes for CASSLMGEEGEAFF.

The chain combines TRBV4-3 with TRBJ1-1; 9 bases are a match to TRBD1. The CDR3 is 15 amino acids. Germline V gene sequence: CDR1 LGHNA, CDR2 YSLEER. Germline trimming cut 1 base from V and 7 bases from J; bases unmatched to any gene: 7. The CDR3 coding sequence is TGCGCCAGCAGCCAAGTCCCGACAGGGGGAGGTGAAGCTTTCTTT. This sequence encodes CASSQVPTGGGEAFF.

The gene calls are TRBV27 and TRBJ2-1; the match to TRBD1 covers 7 bases. Trimming took 6 bases from V and 10 from J; bases not matched to a gene: 12. The CDR3 has 14 residues. CDR1 MNHEY and CDR2 SMNVEV come from the germline V gene (reference sequence). This CDR3 reads CASSSDRVPREQFF. The DNA for the CDR3 is TGTGCCAGCAGCTCCGACAGGGTCCCACGGGAGCAGTTCTTC.

The CDR3 loop is CAWSGGLVTNIQYF. The CDR3 DNA reads TGTGCCTGGAGTGGCGGACTAGTTACGAACATTCAGTACTTC. The chain uses TRBV30 and TRBJ2-4; 7 nucleotides agree with TRBD2. J was trimmed by 7 bases and V by 1 base; bases with no gene match: 7. Per the germline V gene, CDR1 is GTSNPN and CDR2 is SVGIG (reference sequence). The CDR3 length is 14 residues.

This clone was counted once. The CDR3 sequence is CASSMGRGRENSPLHF. In nucleotides, the CDR3 is TGTGCCAGTAGTATGGGAAGGGGGCGCGAAAATTCACCCCTCCACTTT. The chain couples TRBV19 to TRBJ1-6; 7 bases align to TRBD1. The CDR3 extends over 16 amino acids. The V gene's germline CDR1 is LNHDA and CDR2 SQIVND (reference sequence). V shed 3 bases, J shed 7 bases, and the junction held 9 bases outside the gene matches.

This clone was observed a few times. In DNA form, the CDR3 reads TGTGCCAGTAGTCCCTGGGACAGCACCTACGAGCAGTACTTC. Protein product: CASSPWDSTYEQYF. The rearrangement joins TRBV19 to TRBJ2-7; 7 nucleotides align to TRBD1. Germline values: CDR1 LNHDA, CDR2 SQIVND (reference sequence). There are 14 residues in the CDR3. V lost 5 bases and J lost 2; bases outside the gene matches: 6.

V usage is TRBV27 and J usage is TRBJ2-7, with D perhaps TRBD2 (6 bases). The CDR3 runs 11 residues. V lost 5 bases and J lost 9, with 11 bases in between. CDR1 and CDR2 from the germline V gene are MNHEY and SMNVEV (reference sequence). CDR3 region: CASSRGFAQYF. The CDR3 nucleotides are TGTGCCAGCAGTCGGGGGTTTGCGCAGTACTTC.

This chain links TRBV6-6 with TRBJ1-2; D is perhaps TRBD1 (6 bases). Trimming took 8 bases from V and 8 from J, leaving 24 bases between them. This CDR3 is built from 15 residues. Germline-derived CDR1 and CDR2 are MNHNY and SVGAGI (reference sequence). In DNA, the CDR3 is TGTGCCAGCCCTGGCCCGGGGGGGCTCCAGGGGGGCTACACCTTC. Protein sequence: CASPGPGGLQGGYTF.

The rearrangement joins TRBV18 to TRBJ1-3; maybe TRBD1 (5 bases). The CDR3 covers 16 residues. Germline CDR1 reads KGHSH; CDR2 reads LQKENI. Trimming removed 1 base from V and 2 bases from J, with 12 bases in between. The CDR3, as DNA: TGTGCCAGCTCACCACTAGCGGGGGGAACTGGAAACACCATATATTTT. Protein sequence: CASSPLAGGTGNTIYF.

The V and J genes are TRBV6-1 and TRBJ1-2, with D tentatively TRBD1 (5 bases). Trimming left V 1 base short and J 4 bases short, with 22 bases between. CDR1 is MNHNS, CDR2 SASEGT, per germline. This CDR3 has 18 residues. Here the CDR3 DNA reads TGTGCCAGCAGTGAAGATGCGGGGTGGGGGGACCACCTCTATGGCTACACCTTC. Translated, it gives CASSEDAGWGDHLYGYTF.

This clone appeared a few times. The J gene is TRBJ1-2, the V gene TRBV2; D remains ambiguous. Trimming left V 4 bases short and J 8 bases short, with 11 bases between. Germline V gives CDR1 SNHLY, CDR2 FYNNEI. The CDR3 loop spans 12 amino acids. The CDR3 DNA reads as TGTGCCAGCAGTGCGGCAGGTACCGGCTACACCTTC. This translates into CASSAAGTGYTF.

A single count supports this clone. This chain connects TRBV18 to TRBJ2-6; 10 bases match TRBD1. This CDR3 region has 14 residues. The V and J ends lost 3 bases and 12 bases, in that order; junction bases with no gene match: 5. The germline CDR1 and CDR2 sequences are KGHSH and LQKENI. DNA of the CDR3: TGTGCCAGCTCACCCGGGACAGGGGAGGTCGTCCTGACTTTC. It yields the protein CASSPGTGEVVLTF.

The V and J genes are TRBV6-6 and TRBJ1-2; D is undetermined. This CDR3 is built from 14 residues. With 4 bases removed from V and 6 bases from J, the gap between germline ends came to 15 bases. Germline CDR1 MNHNY, CDR2 SVGAGI (reference sequence). As DNA, the CDR3 is TGTGCCAGCAGTTGGGCCCTAGGGAGGCATGGCTACACCTTC. This codes for CASSWALGRHGYTF.

This sequence joins TRBV4-3 and TRBJ2-1, with 10 bases aligning to TRBD2. Germline loops: CDR1 LGHNA, CDR2 YSLEER. Losses at the gene ends were 1 base for V and 9 bases for J; bases not matched to a gene: 12. This CDR3 has 17 residues. CDR3 in DNA: TGCGCCAGCAGCCAAGGAGTAAGTCTAGCGGGAGACAGTGAGCAGTTCTTC. This translates into CASSQGVSLAGDSEQFF.

V gene TRBV6-1 combines with J gene TRBJ1-4, with a possible D match to TRBD1 (6 bases). The germline V and J ends were trimmed by 3 bases and 0 bases, with 11 bases remaining between them. This CDR3 is built from 16 residues. CDR1 is MNHNS and CDR2 is SASEGT in the germline V gene. CDR3 sequence reads: CASSDPGQPTNEKLFF. In DNA form, the CDR3 reads TGTGCCAGCAGTGACCCCGGACAGCCAACTAATGAAAAACTGTTTTTT.

The rearrangement uses TRBV7-8 and TRBJ1-5, with 11 bases matching TRBD1. There are 15 residues in the CDR3. Unmatched junction bases numbered 7, after V lost 3 bases and J lost 9 bases. Germline V lookup: CDR1 SGHVS, CDR2 FQNEAQ. CDR3: CASSLDRGLTRPQHF. The DNA of the CDR3 is TGTGCCAGCAGCTTGGACAGGGGGCTTACTCGGCCCCAGCATTTT.

The chain joins TRBV27 to TRBJ2-1, with 7 nucleotides matching TRBD1. The trim removed 3 bases at V and 10 bases at J, leaving 12 bases unmatched. The germline V gene has CDR1 MNHEY and CDR2 SMNVEV (reference sequence). This CDR3 has 15 amino acids. This CDR3 is CASSLLQGDRIEQFF. Written as DNA, the CDR3 is TGTGCCAGCAGTTTGTTGCAGGGGGACAGAATCGAGCAGTTCTTC.